Each of the 10 T cell receptor beta chains below was sequenced from the same sample in a study of cytomegalovirus exposure and HLA in healthy donors. The PCR made use of 60 Vbeta and 13 Jbeta primers. TCRdb keeps only in-frame clones here, not all; method: immunoSEQ multiplex PCR. The sample comprises 100,000 to 150,000 clones, under 80% of which are singletons, and 3.5% to 4.5% rests with the top ten. Sequencing was performed on PBMCs. The source is a man aged 40-49 years in good health and CMV-seropositive.

The V call is TRBV6-5, the J call TRBJ1-1, with TRBD1 as a possible D gene (5 bases). CDR3 length: 14 residues. Trimming stripped 7 bases from V and 2 bases from J, with 14 bases between. Germline-derived CDR1 and CDR2 are MNHEY and SVGAGI. The chain's CDR3 is CASKRPGGNTEAFF. CDR3 DNA: TGTGCCAGCAAGAGGCCCGGGGGTAACACTGAAGCTTTCTTT.

This chain links TRBV5-1 with TRBJ1-2; 8 bases agree with TRBD1. Germline loops: CDR1 SGHRS, CDR2 YFSETQ. The trim removed 3 bases at V and 4 bases at J, leaving 11 bases unmatched. This CDR3 has 16 amino acids. CDR3 amino acids: CASSSGAGGGFYGYTF. CDR3 in DNA: TGCGCCAGCAGCTCCGGGGCAGGGGGCGGTTTCTATGGCTACACCTTC.

J is TRBJ2-2 and V is TRBV10-2, with D possibly being TRBD2 (5 bases). Trimming removed 6 bases from V and 5 bases from J, with 10 bases in between. Per the germline V gene, CDR1 is WSHSY and CDR2 is SAAADI. The CDR3 is made up of 13 amino acids. The CDR3, as DNA: TGCGCCAGCAGCGACACGGGGACCGGGGAGCTGTTTTTT. It encodes CASSDTGTGELFF.

The genes are TRBV27 and TRBJ2-6; tentatively, D is TRBD1 (5 bases). CDR1 is MNHEY, CDR2 SMNVEV, per germline (reference sequence). The CDR3 loop spans 16 amino acids. With 4 bases removed from V and 2 bases from J, the gap between germline ends came to 12 bases. CDR3 DNA sequence: TGTGCCAGCAGTTCAGCAGGGAACCCTGGGGCCAACGTCCTGACTTTC. As protein: CASSSAGNPGANVLTF.

The chain couples TRBV19 to TRBJ2-1; D is possibly TRBD2 (5 bases). Germline CDR1 and CDR2: LNHDA and SQIVND (reference sequence). V lost 7 bases and J 0 bases, leaving 13 bases between the germline ends. This CDR3 comprises 15 residues. DNA of the CDR3: TGTGCCAGTAATCCGACTAAAGGCTCCTACAATGAGCAGTTCTTC. This sequence encodes CASNPTKGSYNEQFF.

J is TRBJ2-7 and V is TRBV12-5; D is uncertain. This CDR3 spans 14 amino acids. Per germline, CDR1 LGHNT and CDR2 FRNRAP. V dropped 4 bases and J dropped 2 bases, with 12 bases sitting between them. Here the CDR3 reads CASGSPIGAYEQYF. The CDR3 coding sequence is TGTGCTAGTGGTTCCCCCATCGGAGCCTACGAGCAGTACTTC.

The chain uses TRBV5-1 and TRBJ2-1; 9 bases map to TRBD2. J gave up 2 bases and V 7 bases, and 10 bases lay outside the gene matches. The germline V gene encodes CDR1 SGHRS and CDR2 YFSETQ. This CDR3 region has 16 residues. CDR3 amino acids: CASFPQAGGAYNEQFF. CDR3 sequence (DNA): TGCGCCAGCTTTCCCCAAGCGGGGGGAGCCTACAATGAGCAGTTCTTC.

The V and J genes are TRBV5-4 and TRBJ1-2; 10 nucleotides match TRBD1. Germline V gene sequence: CDR1 SGHNT, CDR2 YYREEE (reference sequence). V lost 4 bases to trimming and J lost 8 bases; unmatched junction nucleotides: 5. CDR3 length equals 13 residues. CDR3 bases: TGTGCCAGCAGCCCAGGGACAGGGGCAGGCTACACCTTC. This translates into CASSPGTGAGYTF. Full variable domain (missing parts from reference TRBV5-4 and TRBJ1-2): ETGVTQSPTHLIKTRGQQVTLRCSSQSGHNTVSWYQQALGQGPQFIFQYYREEENGRGNFPPRFSGLQFPNYSSELNVNALELDDSALYLCASSPGTGAGYTFGSGTRLTVV.

The V and J genes are TRBV10-1 and TRBJ2-5, with D perhaps TRBD1 (6 bases). CDR3 length: 14 amino acids. The V end lost 3 bases, the J end lost 3 bases, and 11 bases lay between the germline ends. Germline V gene sequence: CDR1 WNHNN, CDR2 SYGVQD (reference sequence). The CDR3 is CASSDGTTEETQYF. The CDR3 DNA is TGCGCCAGCAGTGACGGGACAACAGAAGAGACCCAGTACTTC.

The chain has TRBV19 and TRBJ2-3; D might be TRBD2 (5 bases). V was pared by 10 bases and J by 0 bases, with 11 bases between. In germline, CDR1 is LNHDA, CDR2 SQIVND (reference sequence). The length of the CDR3 is 13 residues. CDR3: CATSGSSTDTQYF. The CDR3 DNA reads TGTGCCACTTCGGGGTCAAGCACAGATACGCAGTATTTT.